The rows below give T cell receptor beta chains drawn from one sample of a study of T cell repertoires in cytomegalovirus infection. Their cognate antigens are unknown. TCRdb re-analysed the reads in MiXCR, keeping a single row per CDR3 protein. The table lists a few hundred thousand distinct CDR3 sequences, approximately 40% of them singletons. Sequences were derived from cultured PBMCs, sampled from culture after CMV antigen stimulation. The receptors originated from a human donor in good health (CMV status not recorded). Some clones in this sample may be carry-over from other donors' samples. Each CDR3 is given with its conserved first and last residue. D genes are given only for firm matches. Size values are once, few and many counts, or a class for expanded clones, and some rows have none.

d_gene,v_gene,abundance,j_gene,CDR3nt,CDR3aa
NA,TRBV2,NA,TRBJ1-6,TGTGCCAGCAGTGAAGAACTTAGCTCCTATAATTCACCCCTCCACTTT,CASSEELSSYNSPLHF
TRBD2,TRBV7-2,many,TRBJ2-7,TGTGCCAGCTCAACTAGCGGGGCTAGGGAGCAGTACTTC,CASSTSGAREQYF
TRBD1,TRBV11-2,NA,TRBJ2-7,TGTGCCAGCAGCTTATCACAGGGGGAACTTCTCTCCTACGAGCAGTACTTC,CASSLSQGELLSYEQYF
TRBD1,TRBV29-1,once,TRBJ2-7,TGCAGCGTTGCCTCCGGGACAGGGGGCGCGCAGCAGTACTTC,CSVASGTGGAQQYF
TRBD1,TRBV5-1,NA,TRBJ1-6,TGCGCCAGCAGCTTTGGACAGGTGTATTCACCCCTCCACTTT,CASSFGQVYSPLHF
TRBD2,TRBV15,NA,TRBJ2-1,TGTGCCACCAGCAGGACGCCGGGACTAGCGAGCGATGAGCAGTTCTTC,CATSRTPGLASDEQFF
TRBD2,TRBV10-3,NA,TRBJ2-1,TGTGCCATCAGTGAGTCACCCACTAGCGGGACTAAACCCCAGTTCTTC,CAISESPTSGTKPQFF
NA,TRBV27,few,TRBJ2-7,TGTGCCAGCAGTTTGATTGGTGACCTCTCCTACGAGCAGTACTTC,CASSLIGDLSYEQYF
TRBD1,TRBV5-4,NA,TRBJ2-7,TGTGCCAGCAGCCCAGGGGGAAAGTACGAGCAGTACTTC,CASSPGGKYEQYF
NA,TRBV5-5,few,TRBJ1-6,TGTGCCAGCAGCAAGGGACACCAGAGCTCCTATAATTCACCCCTCCACTTT,CASSKGHQSSYNSPLHF
NA,TRBV7-6,NA,TRBJ2-1,TGTGCCAGCACTCAGGCAGGGAGGTCGGGCAATGAGCAGTTCTTC,CASTQAGRSGNEQFF
TRBD1,TRBV7-6,NA,TRBJ1-1,TGTGCCAGCAGCTTAGGGGGGACAGGGGACACTGAAGCTTTCTTT,CASSLGGTGDTEAFF
TRBD1,TRBV12-3/TRBV12-4,NA,TRBJ2-1,TGTGCCAGCAGATCAGTTCAGGGGGCCTACAATGAGCAGTTCTTC,CASRSVQGAYNEQFF
NA,TRBV5-1,NA,TRBJ2-7,TGCGCCAGCAGTGCAGGGGATTCGGGCGAGCAGTACTTC,CASSAGDSGEQYF
NA,TRBV28,few,TRBJ1-5,TGTGCCAGCAGTTTCCCCGCGGGGAGTTGGTCCCAGCATTTT,CASSFPAGSWSQHF
TRBD1,TRBV6-5,NA,TRBJ2-6,TGTGCCAGCAGAAGGACAGGGTTCGATGGGGCCAACGTCCTGACTTTC,CASRRTGFDGANVLTF
NA,TRBV10-3,NA,TRBJ2-5,TGTGCCATCAGTCGGTTGCTAGAAGAGACCCAGTACTTC,CAISRLLEETQYF
NA,TRBV20-1,few,TRBJ2-3,TGCAGTGCTCAGGACAGTGACACAGATACGCAGTATTTT,CSAQDSDTDTQYF
NA,TRBV20-1,NA,TRBJ2-7,TGCAGTGCTAGTCTCGGTCCTGAATCCTACGAGCAGTACTTC,CSASLGPESYEQYF
TRBD2,TRBV7-8,NA,TRBJ2-3,TGTGCCAGCAGTCGAGGGACTAGCGGGGCAGATACGCAGTATTTT,CASSRGTSGADTQYF
TRBD2,TRBV7-2,many,TRBJ2-7,TGTGCCAGCAGCCCCGGACTAGCGGAGTACGAGCAGTACTTC,CASSPGLAEYEQYF
NA,TRBV6-8,NA,TRBJ2-3,TGTGCCAGCAGTGCGGGTTCCGACGTGTCTAGCACAGATACGCAGTATTTT,CASSAGSDVSSTDTQYF
TRBD2,TRBV3-1,few,TRBJ2-5,TGTGCCAGCAGCCGACGGACCGGGACTAGCGGGGGGGCCCAGTACTTC,CASSRRTGTSGGAQYF
NA,TRBV11-2,few,TRBJ1-6,TGTGCCAGCAGCTTAACAGATAATTCACCCCTCCACTTT,CASSLTDNSPLHF
NA,TRBV10-3,few,TRBJ2-1,TGTGCCATCAGTGACTACGACTCGGGACGTTCCGGTGAGCAGTTCTTC,CAISDYDSGRSGEQFF
TRBD2,TRBV27,NA,TRBJ2-3,TGTGCCAGCAGCCCAACCTCCCGGGGGGGTGATACGCAGTATTTT,CASSPTSRGGDTQYF
NA,TRBV6-6,NA,TRBJ2-7,TGTGCCAGCAGTTACTCGTCCAGCCACGAGCAGTACTTC,CASSYSSSHEQYF
NA,TRBV6-2/TRBV6-3,few,TRBJ2-3,TGTGCCAGCAGTAACACGCGGGGGCCAGGAGATACGCAGTATTTT,CASSNTRGPGDTQYF
NA,TRBV6-6,few,TRBJ2-7,TGTGCCAGCAGTTACGGGCGGGCCGAGCAGTACTTC,CASSYGRAEQYF
NA,TRBV12-3/TRBV12-4,few,TRBJ2-5,TGTGCCAGCAGTACCCCCGGAAGGTCCCAAGAGACCCAGTACTTC,CASSTPGRSQETQYF